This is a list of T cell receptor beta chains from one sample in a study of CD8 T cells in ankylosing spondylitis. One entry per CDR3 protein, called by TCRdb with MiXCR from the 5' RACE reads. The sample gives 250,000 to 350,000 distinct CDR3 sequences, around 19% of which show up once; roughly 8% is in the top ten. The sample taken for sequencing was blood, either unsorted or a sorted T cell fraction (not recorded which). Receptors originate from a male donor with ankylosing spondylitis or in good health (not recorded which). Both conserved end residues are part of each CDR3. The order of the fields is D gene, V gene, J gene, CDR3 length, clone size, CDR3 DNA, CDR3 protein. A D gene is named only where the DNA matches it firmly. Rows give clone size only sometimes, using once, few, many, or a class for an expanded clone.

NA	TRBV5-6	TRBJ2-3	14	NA	TGTGCCAGCAGCTTAAACGGGATCCCAGATACGCAGTATTTT	CASSLNGIPDTQYF
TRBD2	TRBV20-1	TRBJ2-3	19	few	TGCAGTGCTAGAGATCGACCTCAGGGACTAGCGGGGATCACAGATACGCAGTATTTT	CSARDRPQGLAGITDTQYF
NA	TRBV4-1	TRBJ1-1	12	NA	TGCGCCAGCGGTGACACCATCTGGGGAGCTTTCTTT	CASGDTIWGAFF
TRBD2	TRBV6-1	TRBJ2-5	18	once	TGTGCCAGCAGTGATCGGCTAGCGGGAGCCCTACCCCAAGAGACCCAGTACTTC	CASSDRLAGALPQETQYF
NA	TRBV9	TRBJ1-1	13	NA	TGTGCCAGCAGCGGTACCTTGAACACTGAAGCTTTCTTT	CASSGTLNTEAFF
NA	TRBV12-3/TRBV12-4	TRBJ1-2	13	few	TGTGCCAGCAGCTCCGACAGGTTCTATGGCTACACCTTC	CASSSDRFYGYTF
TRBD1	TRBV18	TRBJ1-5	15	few	TGTGCCAGCTCACGAACAGGGGGCCTTAGCCAGCCCCAGCATTTT	CASSRTGGLSQPQHF
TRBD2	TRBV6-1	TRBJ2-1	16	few	TGTGCCAGCCGAAGGAGCGGGACCTCCTCCTACAATGAGCAGTTCTTC	CASRRSGTSSYNEQFF
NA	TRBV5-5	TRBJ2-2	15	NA	TGTGCCAGCAGCACGGGACTTATTTTCACCGGGGAGCTGTTTTTT	CASSTGLIFTGELFF
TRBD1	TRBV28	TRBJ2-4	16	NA	TGTGCCAGCAGTTTCTCAGGGGGCCGAACCAAAAACATTCAGTACTTC	CASSFSGGRTKNIQYF
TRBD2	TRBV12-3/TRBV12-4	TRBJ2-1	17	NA	TGTGCCAGCAGTTTAGCCGCTAGCGGGAGGGCCGAGAATGAGCAGTTCTTC	CASSLAASGRAENEQFF
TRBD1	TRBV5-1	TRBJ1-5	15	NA	TGCGCCAGCAGTCCCGGAGGGACAGGGAAACAGCCCCAGCATTTT	CASSPGGTGKQPQHF
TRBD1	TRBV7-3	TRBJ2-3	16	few	TGTGCCAGCAGCTTAGACCGGACAGGGCGCACAGATACGCAGTATTTT	CASSLDRTGRTDTQYF
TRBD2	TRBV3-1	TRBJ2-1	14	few	TGTGCCAGCAGCCTGGGGACTAGCGGGTATACGCAGTTCTTC	CASSLGTSGYTQFF
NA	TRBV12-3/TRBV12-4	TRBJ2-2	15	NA	TGTGCCAGCAGTTTTAGGCGAGCGAACACCGGGGAGCTGTTTTTT	CASSFRRANTGELFF
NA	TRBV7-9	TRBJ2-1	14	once	TGTGCCAGCAGCGGCCGGGGTGCAGACGATGAGCAGTTCTTC	CASSGRGADDEQFF
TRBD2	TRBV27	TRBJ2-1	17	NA	TGTGCCAGTCACCGGGTCGGGGGGGCTAGCGGCTTTAATGAGCAGTTCTTC	CASHRVGGASGFNEQFF
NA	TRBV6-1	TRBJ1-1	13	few	TGTGCCAGCAGCCCGACTCTGGCGGGAGCCGGATTCTTT	CASSPTLAGAGFF
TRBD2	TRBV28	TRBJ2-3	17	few	TGTGCCAGCAGTCCCCCTTTGATAGCGGGGACCGCAGATACGCAGTATTTT	CASSPPLIAGTADTQYF
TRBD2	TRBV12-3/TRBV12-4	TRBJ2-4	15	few	TGTGCCAGCAGCTACCTTAGCGGGGGGAAAAACATTCAGTACTTC	CASSYLSGGKNIQYF
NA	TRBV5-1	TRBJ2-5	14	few	TGCGCCAGCAGCTTGGCGGCAGGACAAGAGACCCAGTACTTC	CASSLAAGQETQYF
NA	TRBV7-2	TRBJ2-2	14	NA	TGTGCCAGCAGCTTAGGGCCGCCGGCCGGGGAGCTGTTTTTT	CASSLGPPAGELFF
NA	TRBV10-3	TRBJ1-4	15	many	TGTGCCATCAGGTCGTCGATTTCGGAGAATGAAAAACTGTTTTTT	CAIRSSISENEKLFF
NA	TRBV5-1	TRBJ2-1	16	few	TGCGCCAGCAGCTTGGGGGTAGCGCCGTCCTACAATGAGCAGTTCTTC	CASSLGVAPSYNEQFF
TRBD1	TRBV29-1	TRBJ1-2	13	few	TGCAGCGTGTGGACAGGGGAGGCCTATGGCTACACCTTC	CSVWTGEAYGYTF
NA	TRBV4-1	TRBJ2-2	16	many	TGCGCCAGCAGCCAAGTGCAGACTCCAAACACCGGGGAGCTGTTTTTT	CASSQVQTPNTGELFF
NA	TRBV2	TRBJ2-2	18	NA	TGTGCCAGCAGTGCCTTACCGCGGCGGAAAGCGAACACCGGGGAGCTGTTTTTT	CASSALPRRKANTGELFF
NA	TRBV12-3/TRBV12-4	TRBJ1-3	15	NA	TGTGCCAGCAGTTTAGAGACTTGGAGGGGGAACACCATATATTTT	CASSLETWRGNTIYF
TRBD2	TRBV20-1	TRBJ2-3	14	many	TGCAGTGTACGGCGGGGGGGCGTTACAGATACGCAGTATTTT	CSVRRGGVTDTQYF
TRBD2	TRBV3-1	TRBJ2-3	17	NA	TGTGCCAGCAGCCAAGGTAGCGGGACTACTTATACAGATACGCAGTATTTT	CASSQGSGTTYTDTQYF
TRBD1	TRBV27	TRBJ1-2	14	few	TGTGCCAGCAGGGGGACAGGGGGCAACTATGGCTACACCTTC	CASRGTGGNYGYTF
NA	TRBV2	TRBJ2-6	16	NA	TGTGCCAGCAGGCGGGGGCAGGCCTCTGGGGCCAACGTCCTGACTTTC	CASRRGQASGANVLTF
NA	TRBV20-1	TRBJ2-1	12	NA	TGCAGTGCTAGTATAATTGACAATGAGCAGTTCTTC	CSASIIDNEQFF
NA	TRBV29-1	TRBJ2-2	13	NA	TGCAGCATTGCACCCCAAGGTGGCGGGGATCTGTTTTTT	CSIAPQGGGDLFF
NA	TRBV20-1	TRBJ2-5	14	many	TGCAGTGCTAGAGATATGCGACTGGGAGAGACCCAGTACTTC	CSARDMRLGETQYF
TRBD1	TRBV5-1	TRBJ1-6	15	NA	TGCGCCAGCAGCCCGGAAGCGGGACAGGCTTCACCCCTCCACTTT	CASSPEAGQASPLHF
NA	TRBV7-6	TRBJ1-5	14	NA	TGTGCCAGCAGCTTAACCCCACTTGATCAGCCCCAGCATTTT	CASSLTPLDQPQHF
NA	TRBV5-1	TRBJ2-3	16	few	TGCGCCAGCAGCTTGGAGCCAGGAACTAGCACAGATACGCAGTATTTT	CASSLEPGTSTDTQYF
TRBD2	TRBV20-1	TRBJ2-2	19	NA	TGCAGTGCTAGAGACCTGGGACTAGCGGGGGGACCGAACACCGGGGAGCTGTTTTTT	CSARDLGLAGGPNTGELFF
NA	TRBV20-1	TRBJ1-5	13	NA	TGCAGTGCTGGTCCAAAGAGCAATCAGCCCCAGCATTTT	CSAGPKSNQPQHF
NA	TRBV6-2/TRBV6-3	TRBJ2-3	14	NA	TGTGCCAGCAGAAGACAGCCTAGCACAGATACGCAGTATTTT	CASRRQPSTDTQYF
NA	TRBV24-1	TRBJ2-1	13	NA	TGTGCCACCAGTGTAGTCGGCGGGAATGAGCAGTTCTTC	CATSVVGGNEQFF
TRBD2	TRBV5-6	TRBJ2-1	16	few	TGTGCCAGCAGCTTAAGAGCGGGAGTGTGGTACAATGAGCAGTTCTTC	CASSLRAGVWYNEQFF
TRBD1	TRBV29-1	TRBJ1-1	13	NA	TGCAGCAGCCGGACAGGCGTGAACACTGAAGCTTTCTTT	CSSRTGVNTEAFF
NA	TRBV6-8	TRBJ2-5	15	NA	TGTGCCAGCAGTTGGGGCCACAGGTTCAAAGAGACCCAGTACTTC	CASSWGHRFKETQYF